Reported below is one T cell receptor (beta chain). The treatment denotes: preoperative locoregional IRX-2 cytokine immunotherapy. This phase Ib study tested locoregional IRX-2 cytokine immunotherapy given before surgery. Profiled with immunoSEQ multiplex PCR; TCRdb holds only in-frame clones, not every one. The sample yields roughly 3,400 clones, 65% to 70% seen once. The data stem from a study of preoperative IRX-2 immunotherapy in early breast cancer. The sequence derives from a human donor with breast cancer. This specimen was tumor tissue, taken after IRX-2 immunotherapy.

DNA for the CDR3: TGCGCCAGCAGCCAAGCCCTAGCGGGAACCTACAATGAGCAGTTCTTC. This encodes CASSQALAGTYNEQFF. The V call is TRBV4-1, the J call TRBJ2-1; 9 bases fit TRBD2. This CDR3 has 16 residues. V was pared by 1 base and J by 2 bases, with 3 bases of the junction left unmatched. Germline-derived CDR1 and CDR2 are MGHRA and YSYEKL.